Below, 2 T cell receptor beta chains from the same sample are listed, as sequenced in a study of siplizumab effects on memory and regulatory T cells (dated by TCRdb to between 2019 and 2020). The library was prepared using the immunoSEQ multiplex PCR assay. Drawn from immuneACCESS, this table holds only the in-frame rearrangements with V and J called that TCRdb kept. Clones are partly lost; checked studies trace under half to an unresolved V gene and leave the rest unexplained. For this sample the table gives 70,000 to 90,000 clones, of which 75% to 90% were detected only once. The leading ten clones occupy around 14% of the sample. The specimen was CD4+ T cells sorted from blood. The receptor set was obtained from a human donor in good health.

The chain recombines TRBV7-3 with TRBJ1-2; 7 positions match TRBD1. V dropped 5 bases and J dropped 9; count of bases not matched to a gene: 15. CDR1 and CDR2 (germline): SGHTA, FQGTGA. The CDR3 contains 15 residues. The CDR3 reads CASSASPGGGESYTF. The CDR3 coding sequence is TGTGCCAGCAGCGCGTCGCCAGGAGGGGGCGAGAGCTACACCTTC.

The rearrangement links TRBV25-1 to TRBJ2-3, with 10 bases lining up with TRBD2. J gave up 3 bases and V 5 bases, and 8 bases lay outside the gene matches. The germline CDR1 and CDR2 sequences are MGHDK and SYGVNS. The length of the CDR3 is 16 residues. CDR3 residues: CASSPPAGGGTDTQYF. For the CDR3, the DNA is TGTGCCAGCAGTCCACCAGCGGGAGGGGGTACAGATACGCAGTATTTT.